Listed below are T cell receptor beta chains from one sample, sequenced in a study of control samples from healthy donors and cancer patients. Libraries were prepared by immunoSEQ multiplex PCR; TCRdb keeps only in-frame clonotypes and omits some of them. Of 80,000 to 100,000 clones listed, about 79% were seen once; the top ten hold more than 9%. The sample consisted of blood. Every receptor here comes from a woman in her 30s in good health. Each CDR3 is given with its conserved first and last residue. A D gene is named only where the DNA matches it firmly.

CDR3aa: CASSLGQGTGAAFF
v_gene: TRBV5-1
d_gene: TRBD1

CDR3aa: CASSQVWSAGNTIYF
v_gene: TRBV3-1/TRBV3-2
d_gene: NA

CDR3aa: CASSYSIYYEQYF
v_gene: TRBV6-2/TRBV6-3
d_gene: NA

CDR3aa: CASSQVVRTGGTGELFF
v_gene: TRBV14
d_gene: TRBD1

CDR3aa: CSALAGGPGNEQFF
v_gene: TRBV29-1
d_gene: TRBD2

CDR3aa: CASSLPGTGNYGYTF
v_gene: TRBV5-1
d_gene: TRBD1

CDR3aa: CASSNSGGRSYEQYF
v_gene: TRBV7-2
d_gene: TRBD2

CDR3aa: CASSGDISSYEQYF
v_gene: TRBV2
d_gene: NA

CDR3aa: CASSPRGPGNTIYF
v_gene: TRBV5-6
d_gene: TRBD1

CDR3aa: CASKGLAGVTEAFF
v_gene: TRBV19
d_gene: NA

CDR3aa: CASSFGVFAQVETQYF
v_gene: TRBV5-1
d_gene: NA

CDR3aa: CASSQGGWARHNATF
v_gene: TRBV4-3
d_gene: NA

CDR3aa: CASSFQENQPQHF
v_gene: TRBV7-9
d_gene: NA

CDR3aa: CASSLVASGGSGANVLTF
v_gene: TRBV5-6
d_gene: TRBD2

CDR3aa: CASSFRLNTEAFF
v_gene: TRBV13
d_gene: NA

CDR3aa: CASSLGGSRTDTQYF
v_gene: TRBV7-7
d_gene: NA

CDR3aa: CASFRATGLNTEAFF
v_gene: TRBV5-6
d_gene: TRBD1

CDR3aa: CASSRLLRAGSSYEQYF
v_gene: TRBV6-2/TRBV6-3
d_gene: TRBD2

CDR3aa: CASSSPPGQGASYGYTF
v_gene: TRBV7-9
d_gene: TRBD1

CDR3aa: CASSHRQDSTTDTQYF
v_gene: TRBV14
d_gene: NA

CDR3aa: CAWRDRIDTEAFF
v_gene: TRBV30
d_gene: TRBD1

CDR3aa: CASSLDPGTGVYQPQHF
v_gene: TRBV11-3
d_gene: TRBD1

CDR3aa: CASSLGGSGELFF
v_gene: TRBV12-3/TRBV12-4
d_gene: NA

CDR3aa: CAWSAPGQGTDTQYF
v_gene: TRBV30
d_gene: TRBD1

CDR3aa: CASSFEGMRAFF
v_gene: TRBV12-3/TRBV12-4
d_gene: NA

CDR3aa: CSASDQSSYEQYF
v_gene: TRBV20-1
d_gene: NA

CDR3aa: CASSLRTGGNYEQYF
v_gene: TRBV6-4
d_gene: TRBD1

CDR3aa: CASSHTIRADGGDTQYF
v_gene: TRBV5-6
d_gene: NA

CDR3aa: CSVEEAREGGYTF
v_gene: TRBV29-1
d_gene: NA

CDR3aa: CASISGATYGYTF
v_gene: TRBV2
d_gene: NA

CDR3aa: CASSSHGTAYEQYF
v_gene: TRBV7-2
d_gene: TRBD1

CDR3aa: CASSLERDYGYTF
v_gene: TRBV6-2/TRBV6-3
d_gene: NA

CDR3aa: CASSHRGPFNNEQFF
v_gene: TRBV19
d_gene: NA

CDR3aa: CASSFQGSREKLFF
v_gene: TRBV27
d_gene: NA

CDR3aa: CASSLRQGAQETQYF
v_gene: TRBV27
d_gene: TRBD1

CDR3aa: CASSPAQGAFYGYTF
v_gene: TRBV18
d_gene: TRBD1

CDR3aa: CASSQRRTLLQETQYF
v_gene: TRBV3-1/TRBV3-2
d_gene: NA

CDR3aa: CASSLGLAVPYSYEQYF
v_gene: TRBV21-1
d_gene: NA

CDR3aa: CASSLVRDTQYF
v_gene: TRBV5-1
d_gene: NA

CDR3aa: CASNPSGVPNEKLFF
v_gene: TRBV19
d_gene: NA

CDR3aa: CASSLEDNTEAFF
v_gene: TRBV5-5
d_gene: NA

CDR3aa: CAWSGVVAGAREFF
v_gene: TRBV30
d_gene: TRBD2

CDR3aa: CASSSRDNNSPLHF
v_gene: TRBV19
d_gene: NA

CDR3aa: CASGPSGGYEQYF
v_gene: TRBV6-5
d_gene: TRBD1

CDR3aa: CASSTDRGPNTEAFF
v_gene: TRBV7-2
d_gene: TRBD1